This TCR beta chain was sequenced during a study of response to subunit inactivated influenza vaccine. Study-wide results and caveats: With each seasonal influenza vaccination, the authors suggested, few new T cells are recruited.

Each CDR3 protein is one row after TCRdb ran MiXCR on the RT-PCR reads. The profile shows 600,000 to 850,000 distinct CDR3 sequences, 13% to 15% of them singletons. The CDR3 length is 14 residues. V gave up 3 bases and J gave up 7 bases; unmatched junction bases: 5. CDR1 is ENHRY, CDR2 SYGVKD, per germline. As concerns this clonotype: Its matching antigen is unknown.

The TCR sequence derives from a man aged 45-60 years who received an inactivated influenza vaccine. The chain carries TRBV10-3 and TRBJ1-5; 8 nucleotides match TRBD1. The sequencing here drew on PBMCs from blood, taken around two weeks before vaccination. The CDR3 sequence is CAISDHGQGQPQHF. Written as DNA, the CDR3 is TGTGCCATCAGTGACCATGGACAGGGCCAGCCCCAGCATTTT.